This is a list of T cell receptor beta chains from one sample in a study of a mutant IDH1 vaccine in newly diagnosed glioma. Clones were read by immunoSEQ multiplex PCR, and TCRdb kept only the in-frame ones, dropping some. The sample includes approximately 44,000 clones, less than 95% of them seen just once. These receptors lack a known antigen. Sample: PBMCs, taken from a glioma patient whose treatment included an IDH1 peptide vaccine. These receptors all stem from a man aged 50 or older with glioma. Each CDR3 is given with its conserved first and last residue. D genes are given only for firm matches. Size is omitted from some rows. Given values are once, few, many or a class for expanded clones.

D	V	size	J	DNA	CDR3
NA	TRBV5-6	NA	TRBJ2-2	TGTGCCAGCTTTAGCGGCAACACCGGGGAGCTGTTTTTT	CASFSGNTGELFF
NA	TRBV27	NA	TRBJ2-2	TGTGCCAGCAGTTTAATGGCAGTACCGTCCGGGGAGCTGTTTTTT	CASSLMAVPSGELFF
TRBD2	TRBV15	NA	TRBJ2-3	TGTGCCACCAGCAGGACTAGCGGGGGGGCAGATACGCAGTATTTT	CATSRTSGGADTQYF
NA	TRBV4-1	NA	TRBJ2-5	TGCGCCAGCAGACCCACGTTGGGGTCCCCAGAGACCCAGTACTTC	CASRPTLGSPETQYF
NA	TRBV18	few	TRBJ1-1	TGTGCCAGCTCACCATTTGAACAGGGCCCATACATGAACACTGAAGCTTTCTTT	CASSPFEQGPYMNTEAFF
NA	TRBV7-6	NA	TRBJ2-7	TGTGCCAGCAGCACACTCCGATACACACGGGGCAGCTCCTACGAGCAGTACTTC	CASSTLRYTRGSSYEQYF
NA	TRBV5-1	NA	TRBJ2-1	TGCGCCAGCAAGGAGAGGAGCTCCTACAATGAGCAGTTCTTC	CASKERSSYNEQFF
TRBD2	TRBV30	NA	TRBJ2-3	TGTGCCTGGAGTGTACGAGCGGGAGGTGATACGCAGTATTTT	CAWSVRAGGDTQYF
TRBD2	TRBV4-2	NA	TRBJ2-1	TGTGCCAGCAGCCCGGGACTTACAGCGGGAGTGATCTGGTATGAGCAGTTCTTC	CASSPGLTAGVIWYEQFF
NA	TRBV6-5	NA	TRBJ1-6	TGTGCCAGCAGTCGTCAGGGGACATATAATTCACCCCTCCACTTT	CASSRQGTYNSPLHF
NA	TRBV2	NA	TRBJ1-1	TGTGCCACCGGACAGTGGACTGAAGCTTTCTTT	CATGQWTEAFF
TRBD1	TRBV30	NA	TRBJ1-5	TGTGCCTGGGACAGGGGAAATCAGCCCCAGCATTTT	CAWDRGNQPQHF
NA	TRBV10-3	NA	TRBJ2-3	TGTGCCATCAGACCCGGCCCCACCACAGATACGCAGTATTTT	CAIRPGPTTDTQYF
TRBD1	TRBV5-1	NA	TRBJ1-1	TGCGCCAGCAGCGAGCCGGGACAGGGTGTAGCTTTCTTT	CASSEPGQGVAFF
NA	TRBV9	NA	TRBJ1-3	TGTGCCAGCAGCGCAGATGGGGGCTCTGGAAACACCATATATTTT	CASSADGGSGNTIYF
TRBD2	TRBV2	NA	TRBJ2-3	TGTGCCACCGAGAGAGGACTAGCGGGAGGGGATACGCAGTATTTT	CATERGLAGGDTQYF
NA	TRBV27	NA	TRBJ1-2	TGTGCCAGCAGCCCTACCCCCCATGGCTACACCTTC	CASSPTPHGYTF
NA	TRBV28	NA	TRBJ1-5	TGTGCCAGCAGGGGGGGGGACACCTATCAGCCCCAGCATTTT	CASRGGDTYQPQHF
NA	TRBV4-2	once	TRBJ1-5	TGTGCCAGCAGCCCCGAGGACTTGGGGGGCAATCAGCCCCAGCATTTT	CASSPEDLGGNQPQHF
TRBD2	TRBV5-4	NA	TRBJ2-1	TGTGCCAGCAGCCTCGGCGGGAGGAGCTCCTACAATGAGCAGTTCTTC	CASSLGGRSSYNEQFF
TRBD2	TRBV28	NA	TRBJ2-7	TGTGCCAGCGGCCTAGCGGAAACTGGGGAGCAGTACTTC	CASGLAETGEQYF
NA	TRBV7-8	NA	TRBJ2-7	TGTGCCAGCAGCTTAAATAGTGGCCAGCCCTACGAGCAGTACTTC	CASSLNSGQPYEQYF
TRBD1	TRBV6-6	NA	TRBJ2-7	TGTGCCAGCAGCTTCCCTGGACAGGCGCCTTATTACGAGCAGTACTTC	CASSFPGQAPYYEQYF
TRBD1	TRBV5-1	NA	TRBJ1-2	TGCGCCAGCAGCCCGGATTGGACAGGGGGCGAAAACTATGGCTACACCTTC	CASSPDWTGGENYGYTF
NA	TRBV4-1	NA	TRBJ1-3	TGCGCCAGCAGTCAGGGTCCCCAGGGGATCTCTGGAAACACCATATATTTT	CASSQGPQGISGNTIYF
NA	TRBV7-9	NA	TRBJ1-1	TGTGCCAGCAGCTTATTTGGGAGACAGTCCACTGAAGCTTTCTTT	CASSLFGRQSTEAFF